What follows describes a single TCR beta chain. The antigen remains unidentified. The CDR3 sequence is 15 residues long. Germline loops: CDR1 LGHNT, CDR2 FRNRAP. Trimming stripped 3 bases from V and 2 bases from J, with 13 bases between. TCRdb's table, derived via immunoSEQ multiplex PCR, lists solely in-frame clones and lacks some. The sample lists under 140,000 clones, approximately 94% seen once, with 2.9% in the top ten. These data originate in a study of T cell responses to AZD1222 COVID-19 vaccine. General observations from the study: Vaccine-associated CD4 TCRs spanned spike, dominant at 160-218 and 743-854.

V usage is TRBV12-5 and J usage is TRBJ1-1; D is possibly TRBD1 (5 bases). The TCR originated in an adult who received the AZD1222 COVID-19 vaccine. This specimen was peripheral blood, taken 28 days after the second AZD1222 dose. CDR3 DNA sequence: TGTGCTAGTGGTTTTTCCCTAGGGGTTAACACTGAAGCTTTCTTT. This codes for CASGFSLGVNTEAFF.